This TCR beta chain originates from a study of cytomegalovirus exposure and HLA in healthy donors. Study-level findings and limits: HLA-A and HLA-B allele assignments for most subjects were reportedly predicted accurately using TCR beta sequences.

The PCR ran on 60 Vbeta and 13 Jbeta primers. Libraries were prepared by immunoSEQ multiplex PCR; TCRdb keeps only in-frame clonotypes and omits some of them. The table records 160,000 or so clones, less than 90% of them present only once. With 0 bases removed from V and 4 bases from J, the gap between germline ends came to 8 bases. The length of the CDR3 is 14 residues. The germline V gene has CDR1 SGHKS and CDR2 YYEKEE (reference sequence). This clone was detected only once. Its cognate antigen is unknown. This sequence originates from a male donor in good health and CMV-seropositive. The rearrangement uses TRBV5-5 and TRBJ1-5, with a possible D match to TRBD1 (5 bases). Sequenced input: PBMCs. CDR3 sequence (DNA): TGTGCCAGCAGCTTGGACAGGCTTAATCAGCCCCAGCATTTT. Its protein is CASSLDRLNQPQHF.